The T cell receptor beta chain described here comes from a study of CD8+CD57+ T cells in acquired aplastic anemia. Study-wide background: Sorted CD4+ and CD8+ cell DNA averaged 3.2 ug. CD4+ reads averaged about 10.8 million in healthy donors.

Study findings and constraints: Patients and controls were found to share fewer than 35 CD8+ CDR3 sequences.

Genomic DNA acted as the template from which TCR beta VDJ combination and CDR3 sequence profiling were carried out. In TCRdb, the reads were re-called with MiXCR into one record per CDR3 protein. This table has some 190,000 distinct CDR3 sequences, approximately 46% appearing once. V lost 5 bases, J lost 3 bases, and 16 bases lay in between. The CDR3 sequence is 15 residues long. The germline gives CDR1 SEHNR, CDR2 FQNEAQ (reference sequence). Details on this clonotype: What it binds is unknown.

This TCR was recovered from a human donor in good health. Sequenced material: sorted CD4+, CD8+, or CD8+CD57+ T cells (not recorded which) from PBMCs. The chain carries TRBV7-9 and TRBJ1-1, with a tentative D call TRBD1 (6 bases). CDR3 region: CASSAGRSGDTEAFF. The CDR3 bases are TGTGCCAGCAGCGCGGGGAGGTCAGGGGACACTGAAGCTTTCTTT.